This T cell receptor beta chain was identified during a study of low-dose radiotherapy and immunotherapy resistance in tumors. Deletions cut 3 bases from V and 9 bases from J, with 30 bases between. CDR3 length equals 18 residues. CDR1 and CDR2 (germline): GTSNPN, SVGIG (reference sequence). This clonotype has just a few counts. Alpha- and beta-chain coverage of first-strand cDNA came from TRAV- and TRBV-specific primers. TCRs underwent 20 PCR cycles of amplification with a constant-region primer and V-primer adapter. One entry per CDR3 protein, called by TCRdb with MiXCR from the reads. Among some 100,000 distinct CDR3 sequences listed, under 25% were seen once. Time point: after trial treatment. Treatment noted: LDRT plus nivolumab, ipilimumab, low-dose cyclophosphamide and aspirin (RACIN trial).

The sample was PBMCs, taken after low-dose radiotherapy plus immunotherapy. The rearrangement uses TRBV30 and TRBJ2-1; D may correspond to TRBD1 or TRBD2 (5 bases each). The TCR originated in a female donor with ovarian cancer. The CDR3 DNA reads TGTGCCTGGAGCCCCCGGGGCGTCGGGGTTTTTCCGGGCACTGAGCAGTTCTTC. It is translated as CAWSPRGVGVFPGTEQFF.